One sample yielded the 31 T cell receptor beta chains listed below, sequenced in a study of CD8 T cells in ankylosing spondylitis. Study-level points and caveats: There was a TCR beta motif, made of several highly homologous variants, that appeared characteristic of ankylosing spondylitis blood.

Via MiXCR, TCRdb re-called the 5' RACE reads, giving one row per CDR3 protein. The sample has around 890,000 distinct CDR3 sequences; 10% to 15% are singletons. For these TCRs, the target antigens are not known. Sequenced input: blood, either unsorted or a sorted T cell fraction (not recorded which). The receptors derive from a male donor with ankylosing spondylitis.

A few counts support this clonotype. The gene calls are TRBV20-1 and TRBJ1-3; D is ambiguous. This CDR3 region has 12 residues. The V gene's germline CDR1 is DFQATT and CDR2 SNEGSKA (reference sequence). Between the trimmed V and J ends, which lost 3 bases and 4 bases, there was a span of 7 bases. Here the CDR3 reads CSARSGGNTIYF. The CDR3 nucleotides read TGCAGTGCTAGGAGCGGGGGAAACACCATATATTTT.

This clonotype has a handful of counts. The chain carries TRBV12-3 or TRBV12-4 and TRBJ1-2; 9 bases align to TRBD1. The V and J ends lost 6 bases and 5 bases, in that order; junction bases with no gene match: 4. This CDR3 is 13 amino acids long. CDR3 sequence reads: CASRGTGRYGYTF. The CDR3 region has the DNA TGTGCCAGCAGGGGGACAGGGAGGTATGGCTACACCTTC.

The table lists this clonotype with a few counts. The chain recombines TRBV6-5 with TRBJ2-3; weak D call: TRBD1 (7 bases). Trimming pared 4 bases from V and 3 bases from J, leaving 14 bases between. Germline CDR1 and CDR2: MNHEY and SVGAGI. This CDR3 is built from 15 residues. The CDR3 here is CASSSGGSWTDTQYF. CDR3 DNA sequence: TGTGCCAGCAGTTCAGGGGGGTCGTGGACAGATACGCAGTATTTT.

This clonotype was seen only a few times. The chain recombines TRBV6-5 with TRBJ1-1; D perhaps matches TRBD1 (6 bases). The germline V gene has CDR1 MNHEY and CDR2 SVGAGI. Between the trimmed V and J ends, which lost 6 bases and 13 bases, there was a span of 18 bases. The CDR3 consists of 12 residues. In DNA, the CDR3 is TGTGCCAGCAGCACGCCTACAGGGAGGGATTTCTTT. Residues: CASSTPTGRDFF.

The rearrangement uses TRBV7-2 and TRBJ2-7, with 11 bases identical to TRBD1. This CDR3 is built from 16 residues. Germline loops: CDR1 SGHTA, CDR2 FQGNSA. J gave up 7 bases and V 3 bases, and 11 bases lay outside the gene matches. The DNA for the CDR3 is TGTGCCAGCAGCTTCCCTTTCGGGACAGGGGGTCGGGAGCAGTACTTC. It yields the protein CASSFPFGTGGREQYF.

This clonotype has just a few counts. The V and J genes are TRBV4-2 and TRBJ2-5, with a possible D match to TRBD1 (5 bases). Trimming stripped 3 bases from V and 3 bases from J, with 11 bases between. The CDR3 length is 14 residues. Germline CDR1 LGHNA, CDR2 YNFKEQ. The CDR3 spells CASSHTATEETQYF. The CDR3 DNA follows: TGTGCCAGCAGCCATACGGCGACAGAAGAGACCCAGTACTTC.

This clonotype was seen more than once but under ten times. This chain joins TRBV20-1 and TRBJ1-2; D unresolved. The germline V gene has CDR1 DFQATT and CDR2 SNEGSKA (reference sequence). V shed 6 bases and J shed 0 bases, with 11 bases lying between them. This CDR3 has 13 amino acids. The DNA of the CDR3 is TGCAGTGCCGGACGCATCGCTAACTATGGCTACACCTTC. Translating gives CSAGRIANYGYTF.

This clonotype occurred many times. CDR3 coding DNA: TGCAGTGGAGACTATAACTATGGCTACACCTTC. Translated, it gives CSGDYNYGYTF. This sequence joins TRBV20-1 and TRBJ1-2; D is uncertain. The CDR3 sequence is 11 residues long. Germline V gives CDR1 DFQATT, CDR2 SNEGSKA (reference sequence). The V and J ends lost 7 bases and 1 base respectively, with 7 bases between them.

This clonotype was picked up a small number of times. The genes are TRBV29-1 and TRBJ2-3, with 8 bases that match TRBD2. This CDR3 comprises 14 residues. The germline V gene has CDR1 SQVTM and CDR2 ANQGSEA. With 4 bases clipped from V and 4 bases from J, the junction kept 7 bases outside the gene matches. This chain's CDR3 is CSVGRAGEPDTQYF. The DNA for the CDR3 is TGCAGCGTTGGAAGAGCGGGGGAACCAGATACGCAGTATTTT.

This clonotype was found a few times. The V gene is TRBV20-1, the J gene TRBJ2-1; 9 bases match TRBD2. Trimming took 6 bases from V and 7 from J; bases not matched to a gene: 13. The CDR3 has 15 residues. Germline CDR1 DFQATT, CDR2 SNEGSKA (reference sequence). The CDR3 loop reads CSALMLAGKVNEQFF. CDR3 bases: TGCAGTGCCCTCATGCTAGCGGGAAAGGTAAATGAGCAGTTCTTC.

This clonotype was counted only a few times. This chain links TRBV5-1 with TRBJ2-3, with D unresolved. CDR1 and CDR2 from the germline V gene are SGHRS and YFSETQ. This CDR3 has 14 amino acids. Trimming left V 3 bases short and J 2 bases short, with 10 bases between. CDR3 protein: CASSSRVATDTQYF. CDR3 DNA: TGCGCCAGCAGCTCCCGAGTTGCCACAGATACGCAGTATTTT.

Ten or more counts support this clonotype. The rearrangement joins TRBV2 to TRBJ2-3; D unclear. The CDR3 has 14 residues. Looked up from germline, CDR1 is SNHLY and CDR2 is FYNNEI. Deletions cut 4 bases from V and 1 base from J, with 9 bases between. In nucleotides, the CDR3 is TGTGCCAGCAGTGGGTTGACGGGCACAGATACGCAGTATTTT. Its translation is CASSGLTGTDTQYF.

The CDR3 here is CASSQGGGFREKLFF. In DNA form, the CDR3 reads TGCGCCAGCAGCCAAGGAGGAGGGTTTAGGGAAAAACTGTTTTTT. This sequence joins TRBV4-1 and TRBJ1-4; D gene ambiguous. The germline V gene has CDR1 MGHRA and CDR2 YSYEKL. With 1 base removed from V and 8 bases from J, the gap between germline ends came to 14 bases. The CDR3 extends over 15 amino acids.

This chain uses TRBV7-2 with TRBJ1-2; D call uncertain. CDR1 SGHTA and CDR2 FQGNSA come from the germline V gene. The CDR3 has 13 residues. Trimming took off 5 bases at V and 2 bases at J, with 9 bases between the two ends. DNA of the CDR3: TGTGCCAGCAGCCCCGTGGGCAACTATGGCTACACCTTC. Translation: CASSPVGNYGYTF.

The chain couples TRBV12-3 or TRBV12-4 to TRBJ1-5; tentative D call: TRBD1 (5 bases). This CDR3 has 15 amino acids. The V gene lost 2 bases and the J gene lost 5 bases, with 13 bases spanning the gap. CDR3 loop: CASSLNQGGDQPQHF. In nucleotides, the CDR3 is TGTGCCAGCAGTTTAAACCAGGGAGGGGATCAGCCCCAGCATTTT.

The CDR3, as DNA: TGTGCCAGCAGTTTTCGGCCTGAAGAGACCCAGTACTTC. It translates to CASSFRPEETQYF. The chain has TRBV12-3 or TRBV12-4 and TRBJ2-5; D remains unclear. Deletions cut 3 bases from V and 3 bases from J, with 8 bases between. This CDR3 is 13 amino acids long.

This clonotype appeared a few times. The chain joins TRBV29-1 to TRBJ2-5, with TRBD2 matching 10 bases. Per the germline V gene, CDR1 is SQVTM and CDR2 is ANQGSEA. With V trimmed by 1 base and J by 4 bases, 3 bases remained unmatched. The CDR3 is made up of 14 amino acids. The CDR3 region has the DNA TGCAGCGTTGAAGGGCTAGCGGGAGCAGAGACCCAGTACTTC. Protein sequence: CSVEGLAGAETQYF.

The CDR3 loop reads CAISDPGRRVNEQFF. The CDR3 DNA follows: TGTGCCATCAGTGACCCGGGTAGAAGAGTAAATGAGCAGTTCTTC. The V and J genes are TRBV10-3 and TRBJ2-1, with unresolved D. CDR3 length: 15 residues. Germline CDR1 and CDR2: ENHRY and SYGVKD. The V gene lost 3 bases and the J gene lost 7 bases, with 16 bases spanning the gap.

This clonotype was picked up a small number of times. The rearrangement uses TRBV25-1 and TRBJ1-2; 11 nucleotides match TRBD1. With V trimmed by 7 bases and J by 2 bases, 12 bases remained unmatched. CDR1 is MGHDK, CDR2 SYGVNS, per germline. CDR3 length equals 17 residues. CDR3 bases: TGTGCCAGCACCGGAAGGTCCGGGACAGGGGGGAACTATGGCTACACCTTC. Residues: CASTGRSGTGGNYGYTF.

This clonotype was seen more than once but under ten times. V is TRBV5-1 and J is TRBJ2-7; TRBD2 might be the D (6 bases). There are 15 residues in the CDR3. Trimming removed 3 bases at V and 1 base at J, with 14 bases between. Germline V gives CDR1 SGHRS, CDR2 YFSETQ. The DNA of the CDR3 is TGCGCCAGCAGCTCGCGGGGACGGATGTCCTACGAGCAGTACTTC. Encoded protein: CASSSRGRMSYEQYF.

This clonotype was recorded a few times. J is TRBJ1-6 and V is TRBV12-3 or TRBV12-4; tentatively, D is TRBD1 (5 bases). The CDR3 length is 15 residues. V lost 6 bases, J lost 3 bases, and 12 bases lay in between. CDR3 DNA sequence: TGTGCCAGCAGGGGCCGGGGGAACTATAATTCACCCCTCCACTTT. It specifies CASRGRGNYNSPLHF.

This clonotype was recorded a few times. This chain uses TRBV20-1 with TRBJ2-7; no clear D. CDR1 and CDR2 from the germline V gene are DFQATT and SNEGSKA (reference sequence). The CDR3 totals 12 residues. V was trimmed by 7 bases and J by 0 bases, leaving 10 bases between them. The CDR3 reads CSVLPLSYEQYF. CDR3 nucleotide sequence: TGCAGTGTCCTTCCACTCTCCTACGAGCAGTACTTC.

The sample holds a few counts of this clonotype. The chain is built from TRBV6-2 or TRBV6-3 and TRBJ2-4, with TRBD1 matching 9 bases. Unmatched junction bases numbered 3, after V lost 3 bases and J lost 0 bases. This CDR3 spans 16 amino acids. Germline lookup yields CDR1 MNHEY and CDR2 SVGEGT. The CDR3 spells CASSYADRGAKNIQYF. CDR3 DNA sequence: TGTGCCAGCAGTTATGCGGACAGGGGAGCCAAAAACATTCAGTACTTC.

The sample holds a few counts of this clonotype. In DNA, the CDR3 is TGCAGTGCTAGAGATAGGCGGGGTTGGACTGAAGCTTTCTTT. Encoded protein: CSARDRRGWTEAFF. The chain has TRBV20-1 and TRBJ1-1; D not certain. The CDR3 loop spans 14 amino acids. Germline V gives CDR1 DFQATT, CDR2 SNEGSKA (reference sequence). Trimming stripped 0 bases from V and 5 bases from J, with 13 bases between.

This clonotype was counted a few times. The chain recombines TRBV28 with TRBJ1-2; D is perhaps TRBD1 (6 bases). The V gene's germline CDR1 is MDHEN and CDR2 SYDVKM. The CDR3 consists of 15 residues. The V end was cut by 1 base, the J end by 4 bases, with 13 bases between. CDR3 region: CASSLLGNRAYGYTF. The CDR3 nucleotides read TGTGCCAGCAGTTTATTAGGGAACAGGGCCTATGGCTACACCTTC.

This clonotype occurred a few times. The CDR3 spells CASSPRSTMDTYEQYF. The CDR3 region has the DNA TGTGCCAGCAGCCCTCGAAGTACGATGGATACCTACGAGCAGTACTTC. V and J are TRBV7-6 and TRBJ2-7; no firm D call. The CDR3 runs 16 residues. The germline V gene has CDR1 SGHVS and CDR2 FNYEAQ. V was pared by 5 bases and J by 2 bases, with 19 bases between.

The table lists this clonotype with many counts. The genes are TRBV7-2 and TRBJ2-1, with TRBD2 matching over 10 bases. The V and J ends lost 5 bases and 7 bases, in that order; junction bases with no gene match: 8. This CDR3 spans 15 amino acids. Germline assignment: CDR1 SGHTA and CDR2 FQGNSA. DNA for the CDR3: TGTGCCAGCAGCCGCCTAGCGGGAGCAAGGAATGAGCAGTTCTTC. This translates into CASSRLAGARNEQFF.

CDR3 residues: CASSYDRAVEQYF. The CDR3 DNA reads TGTGCCAGCAGCTACGACAGGGCGGTCGAGCAGTACTTC. The chain is built from TRBV5-6 and TRBJ2-7; 7 bases line up with TRBD1. The CDR3 loop spans 13 amino acids. The V segment lost 3 bases and the J segment 6 bases; nucleotides outside the gene matches: 6. In germline, CDR1 is SGHDT, CDR2 YYEEEE.

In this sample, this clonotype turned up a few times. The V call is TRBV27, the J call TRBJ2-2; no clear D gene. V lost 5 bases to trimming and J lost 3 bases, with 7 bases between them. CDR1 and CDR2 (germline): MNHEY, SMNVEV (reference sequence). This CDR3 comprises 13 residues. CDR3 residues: CASSIWDTGELFF. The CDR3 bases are TGTGCCAGCAGTATATGGGACACCGGGGAGCTGTTTTTT.

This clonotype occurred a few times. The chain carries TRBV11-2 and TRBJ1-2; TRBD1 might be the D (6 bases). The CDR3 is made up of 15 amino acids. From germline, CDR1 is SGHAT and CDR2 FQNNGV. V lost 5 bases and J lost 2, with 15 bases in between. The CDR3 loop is CASSRGSGFNYGYTF. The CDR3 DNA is TGTGCCAGCAGCAGGGGGTCCGGATTCAACTATGGCTACACCTTC.

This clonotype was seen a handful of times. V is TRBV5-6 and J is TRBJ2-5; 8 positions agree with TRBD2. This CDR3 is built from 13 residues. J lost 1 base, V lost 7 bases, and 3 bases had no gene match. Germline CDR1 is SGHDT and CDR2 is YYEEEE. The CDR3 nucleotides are TGTGCCAGCGCGCGGGGGGTCCAAGAGACCCAGTACTTC. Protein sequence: CASARGVQETQYF. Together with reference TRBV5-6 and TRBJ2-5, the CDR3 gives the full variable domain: DAGVTQSPTHLIKTRGQQVTLRCSPKSGHDTVSWYQQALGQGPQFIFQYYEEEERQRGNFPDRFSGHQFPNYSSELNVNALLLGDSALYLCASARGVQETQYFGPGTRLLVL.